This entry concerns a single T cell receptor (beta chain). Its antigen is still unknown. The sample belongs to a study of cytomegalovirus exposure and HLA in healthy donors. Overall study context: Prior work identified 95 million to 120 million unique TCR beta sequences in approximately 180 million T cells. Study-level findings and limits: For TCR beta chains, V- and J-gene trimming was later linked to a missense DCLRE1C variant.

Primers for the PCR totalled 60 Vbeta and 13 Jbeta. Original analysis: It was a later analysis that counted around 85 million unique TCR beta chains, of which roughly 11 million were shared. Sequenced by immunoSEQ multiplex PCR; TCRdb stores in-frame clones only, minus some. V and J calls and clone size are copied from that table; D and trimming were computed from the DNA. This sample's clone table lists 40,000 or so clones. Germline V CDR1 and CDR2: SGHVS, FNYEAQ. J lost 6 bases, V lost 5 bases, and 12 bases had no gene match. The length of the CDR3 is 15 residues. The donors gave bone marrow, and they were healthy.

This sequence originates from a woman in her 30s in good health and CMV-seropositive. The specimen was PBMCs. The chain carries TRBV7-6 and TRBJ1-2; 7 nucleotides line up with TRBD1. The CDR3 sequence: CASSPRGRGVDGYTF. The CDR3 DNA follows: TGTGCCAGCAGCCCTAGAGGCAGGGGGGTCGATGGCTACACCTTC.